A selection of T cell receptor beta chains follows, all from one sample in a study of response to subunit inactivated influenza vaccine. TCRdb reanalysed the RT-PCR reads using MiXCR and keeps one entry per CDR3 protein. The sample lists 800,000 to 1,000,000 distinct CDR3 sequences; about 20% were seen once. The material was PBMCs from blood, obtained less than 6 days after vaccination. The receptors were gathered from a man aged 45-65 years who received an inactivated influenza vaccine. Each CDR3 is given with its conserved first and last residue. The D gene is left open where the match is weak. Rows may omit the clone size; those that give it use once, few, many or a size class.

J,size,D,V,CDR3,DNA
TRBJ2-4,few,TRBD2,TRBV7-2,CASSPRGGWNIQYF,TGTGCCAGCAGCCCTCGGGGGGGCTGGAACATTCAGTACTTC
TRBJ1-5,.,TRBD1,TRBV5-5,CASSLELRGRENQPQHF,TGTGCCAGCAGCTTGGAGTTGAGGGGGCGAGAGAATCAGCCCCAGCATTTT
TRBJ2-1,.,TRBD1,TRBV6-1,CASRPDRENEQFF,TGTGCCAGCAGACCGGACAGGGAGAATGAGCAGTTCTTC
TRBJ1-1,.,TRBD1,TRBV20-1,CSARDTEDRGTEAFF,TGCAGTGCTAGAGATACGGAGGACAGGGGCACTGAAGCTTTCTTT
TRBJ2-3,.,TRBD2,TRBV11-1,CASSLPGLAARPPSTDTQYF,TGTGCCAGCAGCCTACCGGGACTAGCGGCGCGACCCCCGAGCACAGATACGCAGTATTTT
TRBJ2-7,few,TRBD2,TRBV7-2,CASSSRLAGVNFHEQYF,TGTGCCAGCAGCTCGCGACTAGCGGGAGTGAACTTCCACGAGCAGTACTTC
TRBJ2-3,few,.,TRBV7-6,CASSLEAITSTDTQYF,TGTGCCAGCAGCTTAGAGGCGATAACTAGCACAGATACGCAGTATTTT
TRBJ1-2,few,.,TRBV11-2,CASSNWDYGYTF,TGTGCCAGCAGCAACTGGGACTATGGCTACACCTTC
TRBJ1-2,few,.,TRBV5-1,CASSEAADYGYTF,TGCGCCAGCAGTGAGGCCGCGGACTATGGCTACACCTTC
TRBJ2-4,few,TRBD1,TRBV28,CASSPGTGYYFPKNIQYF,TGTGCCAGCAGCCCGGGGACAGGGTACTATTTTCCCAAAAACATTCAGTACTTC
TRBJ1-2,.,.,TRBV5-1,CASSLTVGRGISGYTF,TGCGCCAGCAGCTTAACGGTGGGCAGGGGTATCAGCGGCTACACCTTC
TRBJ2-1,few,.,TRBV25-1,CASSESRGFPNEQFF,TGTGCCAGCAGTGAATCTCGTGGGTTCCCAAATGAGCAGTTCTTC
TRBJ2-3,few,TRBD2,TRBV5-5,CASSFPGTSGPNPNTQYF,TGTGCCAGCAGCTTCCCCGGGACTAGCGGCCCAAATCCAAATACGCAGTATTTT
TRBJ2-1,.,.,TRBV6-1,CASSERYNEQFF,TGTGCCAGCAGTGAGAGATACAATGAGCAGTTCTTC
TRBJ1-2,.,.,TRBV5-5,CASRREAEGYGYTF,TGTGCCAGCCGGCGGGAGGCCGAGGGCTATGGCTACACCTTC